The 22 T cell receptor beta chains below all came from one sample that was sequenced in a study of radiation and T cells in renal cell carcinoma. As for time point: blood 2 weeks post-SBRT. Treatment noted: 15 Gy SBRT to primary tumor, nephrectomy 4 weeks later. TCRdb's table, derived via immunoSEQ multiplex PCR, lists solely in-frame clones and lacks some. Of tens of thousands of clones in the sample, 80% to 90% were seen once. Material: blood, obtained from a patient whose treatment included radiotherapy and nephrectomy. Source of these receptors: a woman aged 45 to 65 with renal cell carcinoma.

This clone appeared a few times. The CDR3 reads CARSGACGQGAIAFF. DNA for the CDR3: TGTGCCAGAAGCGGTGCATGTGGACAGGGGGCTATCGCTTTCTTT. The chain employs TRBV7-5 and TRBJ1-1; the table's TRBD1 call for D was not verified on the DNA. TRBV7-5 represents a pseudogene. There are 15 residues in the CDR3.

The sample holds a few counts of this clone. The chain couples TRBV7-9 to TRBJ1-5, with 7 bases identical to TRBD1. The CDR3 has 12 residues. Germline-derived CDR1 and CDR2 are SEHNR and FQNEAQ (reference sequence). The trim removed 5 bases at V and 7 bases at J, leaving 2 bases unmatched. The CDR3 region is CASSPGGQPQHF. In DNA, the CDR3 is TGTGCCAGCAGCCCAGGGGGGCAGCCCCAGCATTTT.

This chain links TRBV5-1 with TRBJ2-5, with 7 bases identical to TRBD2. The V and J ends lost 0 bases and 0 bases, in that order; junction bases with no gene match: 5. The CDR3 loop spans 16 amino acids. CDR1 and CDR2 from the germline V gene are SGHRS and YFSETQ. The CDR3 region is CASSLGPSGNQETQYF. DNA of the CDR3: TGCGCCAGCAGCTTGGGCCCTAGCGGAAACCAAGAGACCCAGTACTTC.

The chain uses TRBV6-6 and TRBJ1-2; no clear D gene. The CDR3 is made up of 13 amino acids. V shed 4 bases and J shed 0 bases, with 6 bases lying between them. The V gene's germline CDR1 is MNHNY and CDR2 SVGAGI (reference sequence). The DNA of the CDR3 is TGTGCCAGCAGTTCCGGATCTAACTATGGCTACACCTTC. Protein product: CASSSGSNYGYTF.

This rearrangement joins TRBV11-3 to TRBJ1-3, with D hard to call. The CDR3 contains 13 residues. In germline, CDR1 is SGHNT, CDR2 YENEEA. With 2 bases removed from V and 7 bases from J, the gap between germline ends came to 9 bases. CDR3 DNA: TGTGCCAGCAGCTTATCCACGGGGAACACCATATATTTT. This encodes CASSLSTGNTIYF. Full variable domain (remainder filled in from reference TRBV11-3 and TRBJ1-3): EAGVVQSPRYKIIEKKQPVAFWCNPISGHNTLYWYLQNLGQGPELLIRYENEEAVDDSQLPKDRFSAERLKGVDSTLKIQPAELGDSAVYLCASSLSTGNTIYFGEGSWLTVV.

The CDR3 sequence: CASTPTRTSSSYEQYF. CDR3 DNA: TGCGCCAGCACCCCCACCCGGACTAGCAGCTCCTACGAGCAGTACTTC. The V and J genes are TRBV5-1 and TRBJ2-7; TRBD2 agrees at 8 bases. With 6 bases clipped from V and 0 bases from J, the junction kept 11 bases outside the gene matches. This CDR3 contains 16 residues. Per germline, CDR1 SGHRS and CDR2 YFSETQ.

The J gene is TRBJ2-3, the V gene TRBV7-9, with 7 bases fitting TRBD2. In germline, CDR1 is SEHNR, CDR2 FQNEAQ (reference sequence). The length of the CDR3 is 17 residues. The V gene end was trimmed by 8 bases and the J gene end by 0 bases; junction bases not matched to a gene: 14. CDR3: CASDRGGLRGSTDTQYF. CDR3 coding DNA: TGTGCCAGCGATAGAGGAGGGTTGCGGGGGAGCACAGATACGCAGTATTTT.

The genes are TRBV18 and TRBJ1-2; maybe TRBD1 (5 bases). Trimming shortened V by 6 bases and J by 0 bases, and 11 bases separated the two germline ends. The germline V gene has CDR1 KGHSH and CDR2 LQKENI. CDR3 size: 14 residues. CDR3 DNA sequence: TGTGCCAGCTCGTTGGGACGGGCTAACTATGGCTACACCTTC. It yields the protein CASSLGRANYGYTF.

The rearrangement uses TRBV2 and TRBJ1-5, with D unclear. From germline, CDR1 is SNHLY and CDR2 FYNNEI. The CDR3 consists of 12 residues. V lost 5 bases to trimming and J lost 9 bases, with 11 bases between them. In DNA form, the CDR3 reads TGTGCCAGCAGTCCTATCACCGCGCCCCAGCATTTT. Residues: CASSPITAPQHF.

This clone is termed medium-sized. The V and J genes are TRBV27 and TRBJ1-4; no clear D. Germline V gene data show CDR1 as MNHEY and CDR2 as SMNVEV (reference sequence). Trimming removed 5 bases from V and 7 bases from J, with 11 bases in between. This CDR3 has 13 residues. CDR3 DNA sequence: TGTGCCAGCAGTCTGATAAAGGGTGAAAAACTGTTTTTT. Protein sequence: CASSLIKGEKLFF.

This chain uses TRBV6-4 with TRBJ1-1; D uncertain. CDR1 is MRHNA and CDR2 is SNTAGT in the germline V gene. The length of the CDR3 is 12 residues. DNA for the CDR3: TGTGGCCAGCTGGCGGAGGGCACTGAAGCTTTCTTT. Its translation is CGQLAEGTEAFF.

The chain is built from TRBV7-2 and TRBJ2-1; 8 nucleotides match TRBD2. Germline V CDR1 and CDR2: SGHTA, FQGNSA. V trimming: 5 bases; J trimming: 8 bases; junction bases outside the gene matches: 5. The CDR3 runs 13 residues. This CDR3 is CASSLQTSDEQFF. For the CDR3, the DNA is TGTGCCAGCAGCCTTCAGACTAGCGATGAGCAGTTCTTC.

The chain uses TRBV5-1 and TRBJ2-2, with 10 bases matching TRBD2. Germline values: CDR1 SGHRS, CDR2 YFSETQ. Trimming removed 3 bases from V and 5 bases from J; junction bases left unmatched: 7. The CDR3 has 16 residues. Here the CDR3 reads CASSSSLAGVTGELFF. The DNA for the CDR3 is TGCGCCAGCAGCTCCTCTCTAGCGGGAGTTACCGGGGAGCTGTTTTTT.

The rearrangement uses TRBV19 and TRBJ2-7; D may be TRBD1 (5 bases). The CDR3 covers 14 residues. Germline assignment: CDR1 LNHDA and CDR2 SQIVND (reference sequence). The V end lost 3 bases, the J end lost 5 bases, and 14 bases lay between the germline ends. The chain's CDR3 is CASSMYAGNDEQYF. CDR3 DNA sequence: TGTGCCAGTAGTATGTATGCAGGGAATGACGAGCAGTACTTC.

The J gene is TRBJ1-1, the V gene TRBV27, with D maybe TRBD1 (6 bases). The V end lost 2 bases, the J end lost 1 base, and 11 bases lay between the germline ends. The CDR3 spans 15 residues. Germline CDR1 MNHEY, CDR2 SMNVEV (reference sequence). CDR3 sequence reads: CASSLIGTTNTEAFF. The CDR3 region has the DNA TGTGCCAGCAGTTTAATTGGGACAACGAACACTGAAGCTTTCTTT.

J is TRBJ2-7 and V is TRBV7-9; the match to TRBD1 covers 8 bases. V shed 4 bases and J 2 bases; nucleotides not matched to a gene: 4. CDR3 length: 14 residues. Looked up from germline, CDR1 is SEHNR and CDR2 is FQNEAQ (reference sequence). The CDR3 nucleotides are TGTGCCAGCAGCTCAGGACAGGGTACCTACGAGCAGTACTTC. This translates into CASSSGQGTYEQYF.

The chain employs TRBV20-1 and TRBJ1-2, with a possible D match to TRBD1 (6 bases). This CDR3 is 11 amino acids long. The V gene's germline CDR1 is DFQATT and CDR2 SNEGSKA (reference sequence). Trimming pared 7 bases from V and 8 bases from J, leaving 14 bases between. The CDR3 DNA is TGCAGTGATCAGGGGAACCTAGGCTACACCTTC. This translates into CSDQGNLGYTF.

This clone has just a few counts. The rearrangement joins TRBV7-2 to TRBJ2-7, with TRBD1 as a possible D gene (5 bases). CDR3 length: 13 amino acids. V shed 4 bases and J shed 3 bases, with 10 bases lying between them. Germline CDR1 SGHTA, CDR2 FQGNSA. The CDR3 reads CASSSLTDYEQYF. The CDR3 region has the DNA TGTGCCAGCAGCTCATTGACAGACTACGAGCAGTACTTC.

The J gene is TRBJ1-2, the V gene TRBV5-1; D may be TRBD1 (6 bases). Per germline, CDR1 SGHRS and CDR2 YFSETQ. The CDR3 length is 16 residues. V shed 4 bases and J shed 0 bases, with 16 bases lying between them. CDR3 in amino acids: CASSIGQLNANYGYTF. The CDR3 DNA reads TGCGCCAGCAGCATAGGACAGCTCAACGCTAACTATGGCTACACCTTC. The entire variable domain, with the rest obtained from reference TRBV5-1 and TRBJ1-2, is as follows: KAGVTQTPRYLIKTRGQQVTLSCSPISGHRSVSWYQQTPGQGLQFLFEYFSETQRNKGNFPGRFSGRQFSNSRSEMNVSTLELGDSALYLCASSIGQLNANYGYTFGSGTRLTVV.

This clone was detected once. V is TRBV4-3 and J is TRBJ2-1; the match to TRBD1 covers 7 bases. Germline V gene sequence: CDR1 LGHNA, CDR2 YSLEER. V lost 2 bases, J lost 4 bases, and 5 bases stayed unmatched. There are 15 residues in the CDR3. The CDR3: CASSQRQGVYNEQFF. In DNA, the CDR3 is TGCGCCAGCAGCCAAAGGCAGGGGGTTTACAATGAGCAGTTCTTC.

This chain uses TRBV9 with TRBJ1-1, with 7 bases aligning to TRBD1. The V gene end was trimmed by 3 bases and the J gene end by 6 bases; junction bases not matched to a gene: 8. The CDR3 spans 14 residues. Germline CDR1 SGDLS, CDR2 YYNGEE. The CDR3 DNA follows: TGTGCCAGCAGCGGACCAGGGGGAATTTCTGAAGCTTTCTTT. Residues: CASSGPGGISEAFF.

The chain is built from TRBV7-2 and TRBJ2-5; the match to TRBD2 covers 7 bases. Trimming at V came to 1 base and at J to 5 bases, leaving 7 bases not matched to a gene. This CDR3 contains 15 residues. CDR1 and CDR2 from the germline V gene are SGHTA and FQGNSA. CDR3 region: CASSLVAGVGETQYF. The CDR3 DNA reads TGTGCCAGCAGCTTAGTGGCGGGAGTGGGTGAGACCCAGTACTTC.